This T cell receptor (beta chain) appears in the sequencing data of a study of identical twins. Study results and limitations: Cross-sectional statistics, not tracking of the same donors, supported the conclusions.

This clonotype was recorded many times. Its antigen is not known. The V gene end was trimmed by 4 bases and the J gene end by 6 bases; junction bases not matched to a gene: 15. In germline, CDR1 is DFQATT, CDR2 SNEGSKA (reference sequence). The CDR3 covers 15 residues. Template switching supplied a universal primer site; unique molecular identifiers were carried on the cDNA. TCRdb independently ran MiXCR on the 5' RACE reads; one entry per CDR3 protein. Seen here are a few hundred thousand distinct CDR3 sequences, nearly 10% observed once, and the top ten hold 2.5% to 3.5%. These records were also assigned to another study, of yellow fever vaccine responses in identical twins. That work states: Each twin's T cell response to the vaccine was reported to look partly convergent and partly personalized.

The chain recombines TRBV20-1 with TRBJ2-7; 7 bases fit TRBD2. This TCR came from a young woman in good health. Material: PBMCs. CDR3 protein: CSANVIGRSPGEQYF. CDR3 coding DNA: TGCAGTGCTAATGTTATCGGGAGGTCGCCCGGCGAGCAGTACTTC.